One and the same sample provided the 10 T cell receptor beta chains below, sequenced in a study of low-dose radiotherapy and immunotherapy resistance in tumors (dated by TCRdb to about 2022). Sequencing relied on an Illumina MiniSeq. First-strand cDNA was synthesized with Superscript III and a set of TRAV- and TRBV-specific primers, covering both TCRalpha and TCRbeta chains. An approximately 18-cycle PCR with Phusion amplified the TCRs, pairing a constant-region primer with the adapter that was attached to the V primers. TCRdb handled the public reads itself, with Q25 trimming in fastp and clone calling in MiXCR, and kept productive beta chains. Each record represents a unique CDR3 protein, reported with the most common genes and DNA among its rows. The sample table holds 75,000 to 95,000 distinct CDR3 sequences, of which 9.4% were seen once. Jointly, the top ten make up around 0.98% of the sample.

The sample's time point label, in plain terms: before trial treatment. The sequencing here drew on PBMCs, taken before treatment. The receptors were sampled from a male donor with prostate cancer.

This clonotype showed up many times. This chain links TRBV28 with TRBJ2-2, with 8 bases aligning to TRBD2. The ends lost 4 bases at V and 3 bases at J; junction bases unmatched: 1. The CDR3 consists of 14 residues. CDR1 MDHEN and CDR2 SYDVKM come from the germline V gene. The CDR3 coding sequence is TGTGCCAGCAGTTCTAGCGGGCACACCGGGGAGCTGTTTTTT. Translation gives CASSSSGHTGELFF.

This clonotype was detected only a few times. V is TRBV14 and J is TRBJ1-1, with a possible D match to TRBD1 (5 bases). Looked up from germline, CDR1 is SGHDN and CDR2 is FVKESK. V shed 4 bases and J shed 3 bases, with 9 bases lying between them. CDR3 length: 13 amino acids. CDR3 nucleotide sequence: TGTGCCAGCAGCCCATCCAGGGACACTGAAGCTTTCTTT. It specifies CASSPSRDTEAFF.

This clonotype was seen ten or more times. The rearrangement uses TRBV20-1 and TRBJ2-3, with 7 bases lining up with TRBD2. Germline V CDR1 and CDR2: DFQATT, SNEGSKA (reference sequence). The V and J ends lost 7 bases and 8 bases, in that order; junction bases with no gene match: 6. The CDR3 covers 11 residues. The CDR3 region has the DNA TGCAGTGTTAGGGAGGGCCCTACGCAGTATTTT. It codes for CSVREGPTQYF.

This clonotype was counted ten times or more. The V call is TRBV28, the J call TRBJ2-3; D may be TRBD1 (5 bases). Trimming removed 4 bases at V and 5 bases at J, with 13 bases between. CDR1 MDHEN and CDR2 SYDVKM come from the germline V gene. The CDR3 consists of 14 residues. CDR3 loop: CASSSHMGQDTQYF. The CDR3 DNA reads TGTGCCAGCAGTTCACACATGGGGCAAGATACGCAGTATTTT.

This clonotype has at least ten counts. The chain uses TRBV28 and TRBJ2-5; 9 positions match TRBD2. V dropped 2 bases and J dropped 5; count of bases not matched to a gene: 3. CDR1 is MDHEN, CDR2 SYDVKM, per germline. The CDR3 has 14 amino acids. The CDR3, as DNA: TGTGCCAGCAGTTTAGGTGGGACTAGCGAGACCCAGTACTTC. It translates to CASSLGGTSETQYF.

This clonotype was counted many times. V is TRBV5-1 and J is TRBJ1-2; TRBD1 is a possible D gene (6 bases). CDR3 size: 14 residues. CDR1 SGHRS and CDR2 YFSETQ come from the germline V gene. The V gene lost 4 bases and the J gene lost 4 bases, with 14 bases spanning the gap. The CDR3 loop is CASSAGTWGYGYTF. CDR3 in DNA: TGCGCCAGCAGCGCCGGGACATGGGGCTATGGCTACACCTTC.

This clonotype was detected ten times or more. The chain uses TRBV3-1 and TRBJ1-5, with unresolved D. The CDR3 spans 15 residues. Germline V gene lookup returns CDR1 LGHDT and CDR2 YNNKEL (reference sequence). V lost 0 bases and J lost 4, with 10 bases in between. In DNA form, the CDR3 reads TGTGCCAGCAGCCAAGATCTATCGGGAAATCAGCCCCAGCATTTT. Translated: CASSQDLSGNQPQHF. Drawing the rest from reference TRBV3-1 and TRBJ1-5, the complete variable domain is DTAVSQTPKYLVTQMGNDKSIKCEQNLGHDTMYWYKQDSKKFLKIMFSYNNKELIINETVPNRFSPKSPDKAHLNLHINSLELGDSAVYFCASSQDLSGNQPQHFGDGTRLSIL.

In its sample, this clonotype was seen many times. This chain joins TRBV20-1 and TRBJ1-5, with a possible D match to TRBD1 (6 bases). The ends were cut back, 3 bases at V and 2 bases at J, with 11 bases in the middle. Per germline, CDR1 DFQATT and CDR2 SNEGSKA (reference sequence). CDR3 size: 14 residues. The CDR3 nucleotides are TGCAGTGCTAGGAAAGGGGGAGGCAATCAGCCCCAGCATTTT. The encoded protein is CSARKGGGNQPQHF.

This clonotype was detected many times. The chain recombines TRBV3-1 with TRBJ1-1; no clear D. V lost 2 bases, J lost 3 bases, and 7 bases lay in between. Germline CDR1 is LGHDT and CDR2 is YNNKEL (reference sequence). The CDR3 covers 13 residues. The CDR3 loop is CASSQISDTEAFF. CDR3 DNA sequence: TGTGCCAGCAGCCAAATATCAGACACTGAAGCTTTCTTT.

This clonotype was recorded many times. This chain connects TRBV5-5 to TRBJ2-2, with 7 bases aligning to TRBD1. The CDR3 is made up of 14 amino acids. The V gene's germline CDR1 is SGHKS and CDR2 YYEKEE (reference sequence). Trimming took 4 bases from V and 4 from J; bases not matched to a gene: 4. The chain's CDR3 is CASSRQGTTGELFF. For the CDR3, the DNA is TGTGCCAGCAGCAGACAGGGTACCACCGGGGAGCTGTTTTTT.